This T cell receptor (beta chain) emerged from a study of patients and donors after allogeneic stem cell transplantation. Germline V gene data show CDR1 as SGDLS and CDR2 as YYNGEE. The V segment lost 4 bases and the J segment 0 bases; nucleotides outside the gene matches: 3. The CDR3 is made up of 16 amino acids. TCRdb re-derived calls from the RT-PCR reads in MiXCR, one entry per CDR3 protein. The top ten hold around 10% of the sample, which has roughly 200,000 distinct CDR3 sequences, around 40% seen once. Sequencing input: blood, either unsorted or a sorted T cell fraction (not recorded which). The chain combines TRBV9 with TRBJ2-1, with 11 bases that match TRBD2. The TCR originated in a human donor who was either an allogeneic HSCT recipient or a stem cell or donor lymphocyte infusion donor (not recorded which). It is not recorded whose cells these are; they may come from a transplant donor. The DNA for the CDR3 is TGTGCCAGCAGCCCCGGGACTAGCGGCTCCTACAATGAGCAGTTCTTC. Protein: CASSPGTSGSYNEQFF.